One sample yielded the 10 T cell receptor beta chains listed below, sequenced in a study of human T cells and chemical hapten exposure. TCRdb re-called the RACE reads through MiXCR, storing one row per CDR3 protein. The sample lists roughly 100,000 distinct CDR3 sequences; more than 10% were seen once. Specified time point: pre-sensitization, week 0. Treatment: therapeutic diphenylcyclopropenone sensitization with weekly scalp DPC. Here the sequenced sample was whole blood, taken in connection with sensitization to the hapten diphenylcyclopropenone (DPC). The receptor source for this set is a woman aged 55 to 70 with alopecia areata. Some clones in this sample may be carry-over from other donors' samples.

This clonotype was counted only a few times. The chain joins TRBV3-1 to TRBJ2-1, with 13 nucleotides matching TRBD2. The germline V gene encodes CDR1 LGHDT and CDR2 YNNKEL (reference sequence). The CDR3 is 13 amino acids. J was trimmed by 15 bases and V by 3 bases; bases with no gene match: 5. CDR3 loop: CASSHGTSGEGFF. Written as DNA, the CDR3 is TGTGCCAGCAGCCACGGGACTAGCGGGGAGGGGTTCTTC.

This clonotype has a handful of counts. The gene calls are TRBV7-9 and TRBJ2-7; D unclear. Germline V gives CDR1 SEHNR, CDR2 FQNEAQ (reference sequence). V shed 5 bases and J shed 7 bases, with 9 bases lying between them. This CDR3 is 11 amino acids long. The CDR3 protein is CASSGNLEQYF. Here the CDR3 DNA reads TGTGCCAGCAGCGGGAACTTGGAGCAGTACTTC.

The sample holds a few counts of this clonotype. The V gene is TRBV3-1, the J gene TRBJ2-1; 9 positions agree with TRBD1. The CDR3 contains 16 residues. The V gene's germline CDR1 is LGHDT and CDR2 YNNKEL (reference sequence). The junction had 6 bases not matched to a gene; V was cut back by 4 bases and J by 2 bases. The CDR3 loop reads CASSLFTGGAYNEQFF. The DNA of the CDR3 is TGTGCCAGCAGCCTATTCACAGGGGGCGCCTACAATGAGCAGTTCTTC.

V and J are TRBV7-6 and TRBJ2-1; TRBD2 matches at 13 bases. The CDR3 contains 15 residues. V dropped 4 bases and J dropped 9; count of bases not matched to a gene: 6. Germline CDR1 SGHVS, CDR2 FNYEAQ. In DNA, the CDR3 is TGTGCCAGCAGCTCGACTAGCGGGGGGTTGATTGAGCAGTTCTTC. Its translation is CASSSTSGGLIEQFF.

This clonotype came up many times. V usage is TRBV7-9 and J usage is TRBJ1-4; TRBD1 might be the D (5 bases). Germline CDR1 is SEHNR and CDR2 is FQNEAQ (reference sequence). V was shortened by 3 bases and J by 4 bases, with 9 bases between the two germline ends. CDR3 size: 14 residues. The CDR3 reads CASSLGRDNEKLFF. Written as DNA, the CDR3 is TGTGCCAGCAGCTTGGGACGGGATAATGAAAAACTGTTTTTT.

In its sample, this clonotype was seen many times. V gene TRBV19 combines with J gene TRBJ2-2, with D perhaps being TRBD1 or TRBD2 (5 bases each). V lost 6 bases and J lost 3, with 20 bases in between. This CDR3 is built from 17 residues. Germline assignment: CDR1 LNHDA and CDR2 SQIVND (reference sequence). The CDR3: CASRTAGSGTYTGELFF. In nucleotides, the CDR3 is TGTGCCAGTAGGACCGCTGGTTCGGGGACCTACACCGGGGAGCTGTTTTTT.

In this sample, this clonotype turned up many times. The V call is TRBV7-9, the J call TRBJ2-1; D is unresolved. Germline V CDR1 and CDR2: SEHNR, FQNEAQ (reference sequence). V gave up 3 bases and J gave up 9 bases, with 6 bases separating them. This CDR3 region has 11 residues. The CDR3 DNA reads TGTGCCAGCAGCTTCTATGGTGAGCAGTTCTTC. Translation: CASSFYGEQFF.

The chain joins TRBV4-1 to TRBJ1-4; a possible D gene is TRBD1 (5 bases). The CDR3 covers 13 residues. CDR1 is MGHRA and CDR2 is YSYEKL in the germline V gene. V dropped 2 bases and J dropped 13 bases, with 14 bases sitting between them. CDR3 coding DNA: TGCGCCAGCAGCCAACTGGGGTTGGGGGTACTGTTTTTT. Its protein product is CASSQLGLGVLFF.

This clonotype has more than one count but fewer than ten. This chain links TRBV9 with TRBJ2-5; possible D gene TRBD1, 6 bases. Germline assignment: CDR1 SGDLS and CDR2 YYNGEE. Trimming took 1 base from V and 5 from J, leaving 12 bases between them. CDR3 length: 14 amino acids. CDR3 sequence reads: CASSVSTQGETQYF. The DNA of the CDR3 is TGTGCCAGCAGCGTATCTACCCAGGGGGAGACCCAGTACTTC.

The chain combines TRBV7-3 with TRBJ1-2, with 8 bases matching TRBD1. Trimming removed 3 bases from V and 4 bases from J; junction bases left unmatched: 4. The germline V gene has CDR1 SGHTA and CDR2 FQGTGA. The CDR3 runs to 14 residues. CDR3 in DNA: TGTGCCAGCAGCTTCGGACAGGGAGGCTATGGCTACACCTTC. Its translation: CASSFGQGGYGYTF.